What follows are 28 T cell receptor beta chains derived from one specimen sequenced in a study of T cell changes during pregnancy in multiple sclerosis. Assay: immunoSEQ multiplex PCR; the TCRdb copy retains only in-frame clones and omits some. The repertoire holds fewer than 40,000 clones, with nearly 90% as singletons. The material sequenced was CD8+ T cells from peripheral blood mononuclear cells, taken in the second trimester of pregnancy. Receptors were obtained from a female donor with multiple sclerosis, enrolled in a pregnancy study.

J is TRBJ2-7 and V is TRBV7-9, with 7 bases that match TRBD1. The trim removed 5 bases at V and 2 bases at J, leaving 6 bases unmatched. The CDR3 sequence is 14 residues long. Germline V gene sequence: CDR1 SEHNR, CDR2 FQNEAQ (reference sequence). The CDR3 DNA follows: TGTGCCAGCAGCCCCCGGACAGGCCCCTACGAGCAGTACTTC. Protein: CASSPRTGPYEQYF.

The V gene is TRBV27, the J gene TRBJ1-6; a possible D gene is TRBD1 (6 bases). This CDR3 is 15 amino acids long. Trimming pared 8 bases from V and 7 bases from J, leaving 18 bases between. Germline loops: CDR1 MNHEY, CDR2 SMNVEV (reference sequence). The CDR3 loop reads CASRGLTGGNSPLHF. The CDR3, as DNA: TGTGCCAGCCGAGGTCTGACAGGAGGAAATTCACCCCTCCACTTT.

The chain has TRBV7-6 and TRBJ2-1; possible D gene TRBD1, 5 bases. CDR1 and CDR2 (germline): SGHVS, FNYEAQ. V lost 5 bases and J lost 2, with 7 bases in between. This CDR3 region has 13 residues. CDR3 sequence reads: CASSRTTYNEQFF. CDR3 DNA: TGTGCCAGCAGCCGGACAACCTACAATGAGCAGTTCTTC.

V and J are TRBV30 and TRBJ1-1; 7 nucleotides align to TRBD1. This CDR3 has 12 residues. Germline V CDR1 and CDR2: GTSNPN, SVGIG (reference sequence). Unmatched junction bases numbered 0, after V lost 5 bases and J lost 0 bases. CDR3 nucleotides: TGTGCCTGGGACAGGGTGAACACTGAAGCTTTCTTT. Translation gives CAWDRVNTEAFF.

This clone was detected a few times. The chain joins TRBV4-1 to TRBJ1-2, with TRBD1 matching 8 bases. The CDR3 is made up of 16 amino acids. V lost 2 bases, J lost 2 bases, and 7 bases stayed unmatched. Germline V lookup: CDR1 MGHRA, CDR2 YSYEKL. CDR3 amino acids: CASSQYRQGANYGYTF. CDR3 bases: TGCGCCAGCAGCCAATATCGGCAGGGGGCGAACTATGGCTACACCTTC.

This rearrangement joins TRBV7-9 to TRBJ2-7; TRBD2 aligns across 12 bases. The trim removed 7 bases at V and 4 bases at J, leaving 5 bases unmatched. The CDR3 covers 14 residues. CDR1 is SEHNR, CDR2 FQNEAQ, per germline (reference sequence). This CDR3 is CASTPSGRGYEQYF. The CDR3 coding sequence is TGTGCCAGCACCCCTAGCGGGAGGGGGTACGAGCAGTACTTC.

The V call is TRBV27, the J call TRBJ1-1; TRBD1 might be the D (5 bases). V lost 1 base, J lost 3 bases, and 6 bases lay in between. Germline assignment: CDR1 MNHEY and CDR2 SMNVEV (reference sequence). CDR3 length: 13 residues. In DNA form, the CDR3 reads TGTGCCAGCAGTTTATTCAGGGACACTGAAGCTTTCTTT. Its translation is CASSLFRDTEAFF.

The rearrangement uses TRBV11-2 and TRBJ1-2, with D perhaps matching TRBD1 (6 bases). The CDR3 runs 15 residues. Trimming took off 4 bases at V and 5 bases at J, with 17 bases between the two ends. CDR1 and CDR2 (germline): SGHAT, FQNNGV. The chain's CDR3 is CASSSAGQWEYGYTF. The CDR3 bases are TGTGCCAGCAGCTCCGCCGGACAGTGGGAATATGGCTACACCTTC.

The chain joins TRBV5-1 to TRBJ1-2, with D maybe TRBD1 (6 bases). V dropped 0 bases and J dropped 8 bases, with 11 bases sitting between them. Germline V gives CDR1 SGHRS, CDR2 YFSETQ. The CDR3 contains 13 residues. DNA for the CDR3: TGCGCCAGCAGCTTGGCCGGGGGGGGCGGCTACACCTTC. Its translation: CASSLAGGGGYTF.

The rearrangement links TRBV28 to TRBJ2-7; D possibly corresponds to TRBD1 (6 bases). The germline V gene encodes CDR1 MDHEN and CDR2 SYDVKM. The CDR3 covers 14 residues. Trimming removed 7 bases from V and 2 bases from J, with 15 bases in between. The CDR3 loop is CASKLRGWAYEQYF. CDR3 coding DNA: TGTGCCAGCAAATTGAGGGGGTGGGCCTACGAGCAGTACTTC.

The rearrangement links TRBV27 to TRBJ2-3; 9 nucleotides match TRBD1. Germline assignment: CDR1 MNHEY and CDR2 SMNVEV (reference sequence). The CDR3 length is 15 residues. V lost 2 bases to trimming and J lost 4 bases; unmatched junction nucleotides: 4. DNA of the CDR3: TGTGCCAGCAGTTTACAAAGGACAGGGGCAGATACGCAGTATTTT. This gives the protein CASSLQRTGADTQYF.

The V and J genes are TRBV6-6 and TRBJ2-7, with TRBD2 matching over 11 bases. Germline V gives CDR1 MNHNY, CDR2 SVGAGI (reference sequence). V shed 0 bases, J shed 3 bases, and the junction held 1 base outside the gene matches. The CDR3 is made up of 15 amino acids. In DNA form, the CDR3 reads TGTGCCAGCAGTTACTCTACTAGCGGGAGCTACGAGCAGTACTTC. It translates to CASSYSTSGSYEQYF.

The CDR3 protein is CASSEQGAGANVLTF. In nucleotides, the CDR3 is TGTGCCAGCAGTGAACAGGGGGCTGGGGCCAACGTCCTGACTTTC. The chain combines TRBV6-1 with TRBJ2-6, with 7 positions matching TRBD1. V shed 2 bases, J shed 2 bases, and the junction held 0 bases outside the gene matches. CDR1 and CDR2 (germline): MNHNS, SASEGT. CDR3 length: 15 residues.

V gene TRBV2 combines with J gene TRBJ2-1; 12 nucleotides agree with TRBD2. The CDR3 runs 16 residues. J lost 8 bases, V lost 2 bases, and 7 bases had no gene match. CDR1 and CDR2 (germline): SNHLY, FYNNEI. The CDR3 spells CASSESLAGGRDEQFF. The CDR3 nucleotides are TGTGCCAGCAGTGAATCCCTAGCGGGAGGGAGAGATGAGCAGTTCTTC.

The chain has TRBV13 and TRBJ2-5; the match to TRBD1 covers 10 bases. Germline V gene data show CDR1 as PRHDT and CDR2 as FYEKMQ (reference sequence). There are 16 residues in the CDR3. J gave up 5 bases and V 4 bases, and 10 bases lay outside the gene matches. The CDR3 sequence is CASSSRDRGPGETQYF. CDR3 DNA sequence: TGTGCCAGCAGCTCTAGGGACAGGGGACCTGGGGAGACCCAGTACTTC. Using reference TRBV13 and TRBJ2-5 for the parts outside the CDR3, the full variable domain is AAGVIQSPRHLIKEKRETATLKCYPIPRHDTVYWYQQGPGQDPQFLISFYEKMQSDKGSIPDRFSAQQFSDYHSELNMSSLELGDSALYFCASSSRDRGPGETQYFGPGTRLLVL.

This sequence joins TRBV27 and TRBJ2-7, with a weak D call TRBD2 (5 bases). Germline-derived CDR1 and CDR2 are MNHEY and SMNVEV (reference sequence). The CDR3 covers 15 residues. Trimming took 6 bases from V and 0 from J, leaving 15 bases between them. The CDR3 nucleotides read TGTGCCAGCAGCCCCTACCGGGAACGCTCCTACGAGCAGTACTTC. Translation gives CASSPYRERSYEQYF.

The chain combines TRBV21-1 with TRBJ1-3; whether TRBD1, the table's D call, matches the DNA was not checked. TRBV21-1 is reported as a pseudogene. CDR3 length: 14 residues. The CDR3 DNA follows: TGTGCCAGCAGCATCAGGGCTTTCGGAAACACCATATATTTT. Residues: CASSIRAFGNTIYF.

The chain recombines TRBV13 with TRBJ2-3; D possibly corresponds to TRBD2 (6 bases). Looked up from germline, CDR1 is PRHDT and CDR2 is FYEKMQ (reference sequence). V was clipped by 6 bases and J by 2 bases, with 15 bases between them. The CDR3 sequence is 15 residues long. This CDR3 reads CASRTQGLNTDTQYF. The CDR3 nucleotides are TGTGCCAGCAGGACCCAGGGACTTAACACAGATACGCAGTATTTT.

This clone appeared a single time. The chain has TRBV7-6 and TRBJ1-4; no reliable D call. From germline, CDR1 is SGHVS and CDR2 FNYEAQ. The V end lost 6 bases, the J end lost 0 bases, and 11 bases lay between the germline ends. There are 15 residues in the CDR3. The CDR3 protein is CASSTDIATNEKLFF. The CDR3 bases are TGTGCCAGCAGTACCGACATTGCAACTAATGAAAAACTGTTTTTT.

Turning to this clone: The junction departs from the called germline gene at one end, perhaps through a read error. This rearrangement joins TRBV7-7 to TRBJ2-3; tentative D call: TRBD2 (6 bases). Germline V gene lookup returns CDR1 SSHAT and CDR2 FNYEAQ (reference sequence). The CDR3 spans 8 residues. The DNA of the CDR3 is TGTGCCAGCAGAGGGACTCGTTTT. Translating gives CASRGTRF.

The rearrangement uses TRBV27 and TRBJ2-7, with D tentatively TRBD1 (6 bases). The CDR3 loop spans 15 amino acids. Germline loops: CDR1 MNHEY, CDR2 SMNVEV (reference sequence). Between the trimmed V and J ends, which lost 4 bases and 4 bases, there was a span of 17 bases. CDR3 region: CASSSPGDGRYEQYF. The CDR3 DNA reads TGTGCCAGCAGTTCCCCAGGGGATGGGAGATACGAGCAGTACTTC.

The chain employs TRBV27 and TRBJ2-5; 8 nucleotides align to TRBD1. This CDR3 contains 17 residues. After removal of 6 bases from V and 0 bases from J, the junction contained 12 bases not matched to a gene. Per the germline V gene, CDR1 is MNHEY and CDR2 is SMNVEV (reference sequence). The CDR3 DNA reads TGTGCCAGCAGACCAAAAGGGACAGGTCCGTACCAAGAGACCCAGTACTTC. Protein sequence: CASRPKGTGPYQETQYF.

The rearrangement links TRBV9 to TRBJ1-2; a weak D match, TRBD1 (5 bases). CDR1 SGDLS and CDR2 YYNGEE come from the germline V gene. V shed 0 bases and J shed 3 bases, with 9 bases lying between them. The CDR3 has 14 amino acids. CDR3 nucleotide sequence: TGTGCCAGCAGCGTAGTAGGGGCTCACTATGGCTACACCTTC. This gives the protein CASSVVGAHYGYTF.

The chain's CDR3 is CASSPGDRVNTEAFF. The CDR3 DNA sequence: TGTGCCAGCAGCCCCGGGGACAGGGTGAACACTGAAGCTTTCTTT. The rearrangement joins TRBV9 to TRBJ1-1, with 9 positions matching TRBD1. Trimming cost V 4 bases and J 0 bases; bases outside gene matches: 4. The CDR3 contains 15 residues. CDR1 is SGDLS and CDR2 is YYNGEE in the germline V gene.

The J gene is TRBJ2-6, the V gene TRBV7-3; D remains unclear. CDR3 size: 16 residues. Germline CDR1 is SGHTA and CDR2 is FQGTGA. V dropped 1 base and J dropped 0 bases, with 7 bases sitting between them. CDR3 bases: TGTGCCAGCAGCTTAATCCCTTTCTCTGGGGCCAACGTCCTGACTTTC. The encoded protein is CASSLIPFSGANVLTF.

The rearrangement uses TRBV19 and TRBJ2-1, with D possibly matching TRBD2 (6 bases). With 5 bases removed from V and 5 bases from J, the gap between germline ends came to 16 bases. From germline, CDR1 is LNHDA and CDR2 SQIVND (reference sequence). This CDR3 spans 15 amino acids. CDR3 amino acids: CASSVLGGPNNEQFF. Here the CDR3 DNA reads TGTGCCAGTAGTGTCCTGGGGGGTCCAAACAATGAGCAGTTCTTC.

The rearrangement joins TRBV7-9 to TRBJ2-2, with TRBD2 matching 7 bases. Germline CDR1 SEHNR, CDR2 FQNEAQ (reference sequence). With V trimmed by 5 bases and J by 4 bases, 7 bases remained unmatched. CDR3 size: 15 residues. The CDR3 DNA reads as TGTGCCAGCAGCCCCTTTAGCGGGTCCACCGGGGAGCTGTTTTTT. Amino acid sequence: CASSPFSGSTGELFF.

The chain uses TRBV9 and TRBJ2-3, with TRBD2 matching over 10 bases. The germline V gene encodes CDR1 SGDLS and CDR2 YYNGEE. J was trimmed by 4 bases and V by 3 bases; bases with no gene match: 5. The CDR3 extends over 15 amino acids. The CDR3 DNA follows: TGTGCCAGCAGCGCTAGCGGGAGTAAGTCAGATACGCAGTATTTT. Residues: CASSASGSKSDTQYF.